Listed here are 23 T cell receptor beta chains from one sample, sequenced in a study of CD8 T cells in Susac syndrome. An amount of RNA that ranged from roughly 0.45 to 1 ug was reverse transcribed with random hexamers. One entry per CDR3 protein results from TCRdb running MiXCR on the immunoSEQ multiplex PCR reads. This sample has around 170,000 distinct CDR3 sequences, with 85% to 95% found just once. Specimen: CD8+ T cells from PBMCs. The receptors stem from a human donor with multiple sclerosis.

The CDR3 region is CASSPYGSGANVLTF. DNA of the CDR3: TGTGCCAGCAGCCCCTACGGCTCTGGGGCCAACGTCCTGACTTTC. The rearrangement joins TRBV13 to TRBJ2-6; no clear D. The V end was cut by 5 bases, the J end by 0 bases, with 8 bases between. CDR1 and CDR2 from the germline V gene are PRHDT and FYEKMQ (reference sequence). This CDR3 has 15 residues.

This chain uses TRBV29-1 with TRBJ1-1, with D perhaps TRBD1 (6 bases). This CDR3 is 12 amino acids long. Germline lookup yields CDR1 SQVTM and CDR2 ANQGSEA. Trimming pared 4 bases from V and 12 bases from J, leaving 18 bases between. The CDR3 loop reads CSVVGGAEGTFF. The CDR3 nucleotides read TGCAGCGTTGTTGGGGGGGCGGAGGGGACTTTCTTT.

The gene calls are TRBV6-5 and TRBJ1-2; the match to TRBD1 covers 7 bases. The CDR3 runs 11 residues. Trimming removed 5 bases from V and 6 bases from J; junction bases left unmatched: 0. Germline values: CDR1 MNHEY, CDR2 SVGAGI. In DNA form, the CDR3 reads TGTGCCAGCAGTACAGGGGATGGCTACACCTTC. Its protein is CASSTGDGYTF.

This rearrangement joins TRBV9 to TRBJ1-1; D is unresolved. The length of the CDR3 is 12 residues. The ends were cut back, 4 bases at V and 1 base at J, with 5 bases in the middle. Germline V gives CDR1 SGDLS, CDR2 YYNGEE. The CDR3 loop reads CASSMTNTEAFF. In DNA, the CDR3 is TGTGCCAGCAGCATGACGAACACTGAAGCTTTCTTT. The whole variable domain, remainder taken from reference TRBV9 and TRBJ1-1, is DSGVTQTPKHLITATGQRVTLRCSPRSGDLSVYWYQQSLDQGLQFLIQYYNGEERAKGNILERFSAQQFPDLHSELNLSSLELGDSALYFCASSMTNTEAFFGQGTRLTVV.

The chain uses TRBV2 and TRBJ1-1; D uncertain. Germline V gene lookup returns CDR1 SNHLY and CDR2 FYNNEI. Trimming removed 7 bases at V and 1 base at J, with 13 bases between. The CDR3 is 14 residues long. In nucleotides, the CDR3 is TGTGCCAGCATTAGTCCCGGCGCGAACACTGAAGCTTTCTTT. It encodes CASISPGANTEAFF. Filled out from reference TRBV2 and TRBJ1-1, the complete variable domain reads EPEVTQTPSHQVTQMGQEVILRCVPISNHLYFYWYRQILGQKVEFLVSFYNNEISEKSEIFDDQFSVERPDGSNFTLKIRSTKLEDSAMYFCASISPGANTEAFFGQGTRLTVV.

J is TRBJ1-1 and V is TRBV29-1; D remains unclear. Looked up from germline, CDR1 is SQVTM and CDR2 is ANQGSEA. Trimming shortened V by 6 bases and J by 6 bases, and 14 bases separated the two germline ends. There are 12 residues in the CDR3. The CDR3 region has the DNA TGCAGCGTCCGTGGTTCGGGAGCTGAAGCTTTCTTT. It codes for CSVRGSGAEAFF.

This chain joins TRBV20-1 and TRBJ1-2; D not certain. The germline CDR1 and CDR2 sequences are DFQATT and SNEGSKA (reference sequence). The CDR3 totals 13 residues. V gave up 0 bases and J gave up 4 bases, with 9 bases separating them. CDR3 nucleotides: TGCAGTGCTAGAGACCTGGTTTCCTATGGCTACACCTTC. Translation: CSARDLVSYGYTF.

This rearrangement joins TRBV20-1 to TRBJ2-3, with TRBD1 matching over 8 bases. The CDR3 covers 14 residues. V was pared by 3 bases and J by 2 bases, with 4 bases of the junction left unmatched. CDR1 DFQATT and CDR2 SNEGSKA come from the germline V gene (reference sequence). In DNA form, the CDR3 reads TGCAGTGCTAGCGAGGACAGGGTCACAGATACGCAGTATTTT. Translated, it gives CSASEDRVTDTQYF.

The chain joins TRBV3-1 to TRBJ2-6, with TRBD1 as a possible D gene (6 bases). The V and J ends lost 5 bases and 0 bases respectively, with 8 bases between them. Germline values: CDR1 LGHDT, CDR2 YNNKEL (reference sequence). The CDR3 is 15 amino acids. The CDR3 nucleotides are TGTGCCAGCAGCGGACAGAGCTCTGGGGCCAACGTCCTGACTTTC. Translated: CASSGQSSGANVLTF.

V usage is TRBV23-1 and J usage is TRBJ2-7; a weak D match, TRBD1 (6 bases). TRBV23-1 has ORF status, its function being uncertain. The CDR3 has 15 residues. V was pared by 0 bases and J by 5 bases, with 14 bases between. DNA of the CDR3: TGCGCCAGCAGTCAATCGAGGGGGTCGTTGGACGAGCAGTACTTC. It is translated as CASSQSRGSLDEQYF.

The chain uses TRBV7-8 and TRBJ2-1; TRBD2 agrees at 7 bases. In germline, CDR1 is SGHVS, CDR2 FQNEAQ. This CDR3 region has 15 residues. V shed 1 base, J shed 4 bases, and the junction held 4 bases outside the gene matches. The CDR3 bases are TGTGCCAGCAGCTTAGTGGCGCGGGGGTACAATGAGCAGTTCTTC. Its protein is CASSLVARGYNEQFF.

CDR3 residues: CASSYSPVNTEAFF. The CDR3 coding sequence is TGTGCCAGCAGTTACTCGCCGGTGAACACTGAAGCTTTCTTT. This sequence joins TRBV6-5 and TRBJ1-1; D is uncertain. The CDR3 is made up of 14 amino acids. Trimming removed 0 bases at V and 0 bases at J, with 5 bases between. Germline-derived CDR1 and CDR2 are MNHEY and SVGAGI.

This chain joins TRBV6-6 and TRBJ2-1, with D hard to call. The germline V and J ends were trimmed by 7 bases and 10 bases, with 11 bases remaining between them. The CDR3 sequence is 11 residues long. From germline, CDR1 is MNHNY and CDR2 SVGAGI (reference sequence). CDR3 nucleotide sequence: TGTGCCAGCACCTTCGGCTGGGAGCAGTTCTTC. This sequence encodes CASTFGWEQFF.

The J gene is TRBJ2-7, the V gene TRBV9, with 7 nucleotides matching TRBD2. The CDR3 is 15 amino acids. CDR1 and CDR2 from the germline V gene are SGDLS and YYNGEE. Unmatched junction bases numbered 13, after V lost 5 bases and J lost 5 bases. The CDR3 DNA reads TGTGCCAGCAGTTCCGGAGCGGGGTTTCTCAACGAGCAGTACTTC. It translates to CASSSGAGFLNEQYF.

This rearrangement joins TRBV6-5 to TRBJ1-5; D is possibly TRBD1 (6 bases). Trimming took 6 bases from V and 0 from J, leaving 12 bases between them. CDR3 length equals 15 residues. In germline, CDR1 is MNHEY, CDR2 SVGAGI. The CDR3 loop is CASSPTGNSNQPQHF. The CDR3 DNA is TGTGCCAGCAGCCCGACAGGAAATAGCAATCAGCCCCAGCATTTT.

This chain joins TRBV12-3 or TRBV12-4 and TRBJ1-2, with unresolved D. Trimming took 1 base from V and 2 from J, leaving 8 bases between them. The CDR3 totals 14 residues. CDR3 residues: CASSLGLGNYGYTF. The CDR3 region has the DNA TGTGCCAGCAGTTTAGGTCTGGGGAACTATGGCTACACCTTC.

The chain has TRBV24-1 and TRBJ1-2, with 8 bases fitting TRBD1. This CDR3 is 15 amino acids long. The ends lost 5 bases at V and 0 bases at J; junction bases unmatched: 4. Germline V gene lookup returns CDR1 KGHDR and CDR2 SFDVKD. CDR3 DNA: TGTGCCACCAGTGCCCCGGGACAGGCTAACTATGGCTACACCTTC. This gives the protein CATSAPGQANYGYTF.

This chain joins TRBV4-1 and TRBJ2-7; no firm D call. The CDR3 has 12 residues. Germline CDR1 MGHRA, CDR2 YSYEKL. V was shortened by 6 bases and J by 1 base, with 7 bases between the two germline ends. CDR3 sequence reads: CASRPGSYEQYF. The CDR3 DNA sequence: TGCGCCAGCAGACCAGGATCCTACGAGCAGTACTTC.

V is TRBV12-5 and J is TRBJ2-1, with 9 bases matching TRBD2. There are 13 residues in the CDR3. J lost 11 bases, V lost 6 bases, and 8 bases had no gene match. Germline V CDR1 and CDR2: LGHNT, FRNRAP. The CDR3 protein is CASGISAGGKQFF. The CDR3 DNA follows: TGTGCTAGTGGAATATCAGCGGGGGGAAAGCAGTTCTTC.

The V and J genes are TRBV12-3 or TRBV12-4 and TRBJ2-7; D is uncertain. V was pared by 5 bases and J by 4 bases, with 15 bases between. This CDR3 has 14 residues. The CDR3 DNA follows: TGTGCCAGCAGTAACACCATCAGTGAATACGAGCAGTACTTC. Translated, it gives CASSNTISEYEQYF.

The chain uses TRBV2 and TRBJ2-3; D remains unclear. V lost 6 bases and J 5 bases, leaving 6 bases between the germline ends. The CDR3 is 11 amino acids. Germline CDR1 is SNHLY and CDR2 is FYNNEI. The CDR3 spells CASRTVDTQYF. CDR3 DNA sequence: TGTGCCAGCAGGACTGTAGATACGCAGTATTTT.

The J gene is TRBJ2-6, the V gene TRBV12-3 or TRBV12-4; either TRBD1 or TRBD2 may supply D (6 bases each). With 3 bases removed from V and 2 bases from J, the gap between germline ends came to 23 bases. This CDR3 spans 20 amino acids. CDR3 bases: TGTGCCAGCAGTTTCCAGCGCGGGACATCTCTTAGCCCTGGGGCCAACGTCCTGACTTTC. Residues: CASSFQRGTSLSPGANVLTF.

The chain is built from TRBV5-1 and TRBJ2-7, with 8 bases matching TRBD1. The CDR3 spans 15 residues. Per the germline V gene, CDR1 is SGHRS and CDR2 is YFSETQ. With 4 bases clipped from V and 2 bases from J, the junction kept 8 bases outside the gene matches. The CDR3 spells CASSPGQGFTYEQYF. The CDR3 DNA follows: TGCGCCAGCAGCCCAGGACAGGGATTTACCTACGAGCAGTACTTC.